A single sample gave rise to the 5 T cell receptor beta chains below, sequenced in a study of shared T cell receptors in the human thymus. Measured with immunoSEQ multiplex PCR; TCRdb has only the in-frame clones, and not every one. The sample has 600,000 or so clones; more than 75% are singletons. These sequences were also reported in another study, on human thymus T cells.

Material: thymocytes. These receptors were collected from a boy in the first two years of life with a congenital heart defect.

CDR3 nucleotide sequence: TGTGCCAGTAGTCCCAGGGACCAAGAGACCCAGTACTTC. Amino acids: CASSPRDQETQYF. The rearrangement uses TRBV19 and TRBJ2-5, with D possibly TRBD1 on 5 matching bases. The V end was cut by 5 bases, the J end by 0 bases, with 7 bases between. CDR1 LNHDA and CDR2 SQIVND come from the germline V gene (reference sequence). The CDR3 covers 13 residues.

Written as DNA, the CDR3 is TGTGCCAGCAGTGATACAGGGGCCTCAGATACGCAGTATTTT. It codes for CASSDTGASDTQYF. This chain joins TRBV25-1 and TRBJ2-3, with TRBD1 identical over 7 bases. Germline CDR1 reads MGHDK; CDR2 reads SYGVNS. V shed 3 bases and J 4 bases; nucleotides not matched to a gene: 4. CDR3 length equals 14 residues.

The genes are TRBV15 and TRBJ1-2, with TRBD1 identical over 7 bases. Germline V CDR1 and CDR2: LNHNV, YYDKDF (reference sequence). The CDR3 runs to 15 residues. After removal of 2 bases from V and 6 bases from J, the junction contained 9 bases not matched to a gene. For the CDR3, the DNA is TGTGCCACCAGCAGACCGGGACAGAGTTGGGATGGCTACACCTTC. It translates to CATSRPGQSWDGYTF.

The gene calls are TRBV4-3 and TRBJ2-5; perhaps TRBD2 as D (6 bases). V was pared by 1 base and J by 2 bases, with 14 bases between. Germline V gene lookup returns CDR1 LGHNA and CDR2 YSLEER. The CDR3 has 16 residues. In DNA form, the CDR3 reads TGCGCCAGCAGCCAAGCGTCGGGAGACAGTCAAGAGACCCAGTACTTC. Its translation is CASSQASGDSQETQYF.

This clone was seen more than once but under ten times. The V gene is TRBV19, the J gene TRBJ2-6; no clear D gene. This CDR3 has 15 residues. Per the germline V gene, CDR1 is LNHDA and CDR2 is SQIVND (reference sequence). V lost 7 bases to trimming and J lost 0 bases, with 10 bases between them. CDR3 nucleotides: TGTGCCAGTACCCCCTCGGGCTCTGGGGCCAACGTCCTGACTTTC. Residues: CASTPSGSGANVLTF.